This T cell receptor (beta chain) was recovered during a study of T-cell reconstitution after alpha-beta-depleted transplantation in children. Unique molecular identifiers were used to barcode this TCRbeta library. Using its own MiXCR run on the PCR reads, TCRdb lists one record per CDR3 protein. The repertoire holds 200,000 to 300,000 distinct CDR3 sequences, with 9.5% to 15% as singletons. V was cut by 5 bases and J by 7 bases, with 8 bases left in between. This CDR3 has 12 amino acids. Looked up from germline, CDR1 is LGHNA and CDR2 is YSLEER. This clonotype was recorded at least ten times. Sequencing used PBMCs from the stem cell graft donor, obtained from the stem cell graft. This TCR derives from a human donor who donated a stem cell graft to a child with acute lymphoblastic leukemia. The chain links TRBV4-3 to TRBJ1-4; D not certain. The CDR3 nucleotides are TGCGCCAGCAGCACGGCCGCTGAAAAACTGTTTTTT. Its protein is CASSTAAEKLFF.